Below are 18 T cell receptor beta chains sequenced from a single sample in a study of shared clonotypes between healthy human individuals. Terminally differentiated effector memory CD45RA+ cells were excluded from the naive CD8 cells, which were CD45RO-negative and positively selected for CCR7. The assay was immunoSEQ multiplex PCR, and TCRdb's table has in-frame clones only and misses some. The table shows around 2,000,000 clones, with just under 95% occurring only once. The sequenced sample consisted of naive CD8+ T cells sorted from blood. Receptor source: a young man in good health.

V gene TRBV11-2 combines with J gene TRBJ2-1; TRBD2 agrees at 8 bases. Germline V gene sequence: CDR1 SGHAT, CDR2 FQNNGV. Losses at the gene ends were 4 bases for V and 1 base for J; bases not matched to a gene: 6. CDR3 length: 16 amino acids. CDR3 DNA: TGTGCCAGCAGCTGGGGAGCGGGAGTGTCCTACAATGAGCAGTTCTTC. Amino acid sequence: CASSWGAGVSYNEQFF.

As for this clone: At the DNA level, this CDR3 is encoded by other sequences in the same sample as well. This chain links TRBV7-6 with TRBJ2-3; D call uncertain. The CDR3 extends over 15 amino acids. CDR1 and CDR2 from the germline V gene are SGHVS and FNYEAQ. The ends were cut back, 1 base at V and 1 base at J, with 9 bases in the middle. CDR3 coding DNA: TGTGCCAGCAGCTTAGGTTCTGGTGGCACAGATACGCAGTATTTT. It specifies CASSLGSGGTDTQYF.

The rearrangement joins TRBV9 to TRBJ1-1; D call uncertain. The length of the CDR3 is 13 residues. From germline, CDR1 is SGDLS and CDR2 YYNGEE. Trimming cost V 0 bases and J 10 bases, with 13 bases left between them. CDR3 residues: CASSVDGERGAFF. CDR3 bases: TGTGCCAGCAGCGTAGACGGGGAGCGAGGAGCTTTCTTT.

V gene TRBV9 combines with J gene TRBJ2-5, with D possibly TRBD2 on 5 matching bases. V was shortened by 1 base and J by 6 bases, with 16 bases between the two germline ends. CDR3 size: 15 residues. Germline lookup yields CDR1 SGDLS and CDR2 YYNGEE. The CDR3 DNA is TGTGCCAGCAGCGTAAGCGGCCCGGCGGTAAAGACCCAGTACTTC. Translated: CASSVSGPAVKTQYF.

This clone was detected once. The genes are TRBV7-9 and TRBJ1-2; D ambiguous. The germline V and J ends were trimmed by 3 bases and 6 bases, with 8 bases remaining between them. The CDR3 has 12 amino acids. Per the germline V gene, CDR1 is SEHNR and CDR2 is FQNEAQ (reference sequence). The CDR3 sequence: CASSFGENGYTF. Here the CDR3 DNA reads TGTGCCAGCAGCTTTGGGGAAAATGGCTACACCTTC. The whole variable domain, filled in from reference TRBV7-9 and TRBJ1-2, reads DTGVSQNPRHKITKRGQNVTFRCDPISEHNRLYWYRQTLGQGPEFLTYFQNEAQLEKSRLLSDRFSAERPKGSFSTLEIQRTEQGDSAMYLCASSFGENGYTFGSGTRLTVV.

The J gene is TRBJ1-1, the V gene TRBV15; D gene ambiguous. CDR3 length equals 13 residues. The germline V gene has CDR1 LNHNV and CDR2 YYDKDF (reference sequence). V was shortened by 0 bases and J by 5 bases, with 7 bases between the two germline ends. CDR3 sequence: CATSRDAWTEAFF. Written as DNA, the CDR3 is TGTGCCACCAGCAGAGATGCGTGGACTGAAGCTTTCTTT.

Turning to this clone: This specimen includes other DNA sequences encoding the same CDR3. The V call is TRBV9, the J call TRBJ2-3; possible D gene TRBD1, 6 bases. This CDR3 comprises 11 residues. Looked up from germline, CDR1 is SGDLS and CDR2 is YYNGEE. Trimming removed 5 bases at V and 6 bases at J, with 7 bases between. This CDR3 is CASRGADTQYF. The CDR3 DNA is TGTGCCAGCAGGGGGGCCGATACGCAGTATTTT.

The CDR3 bases are TGTGCCTGGAGTCCGGGACTAGCGGGAGAAGAGACCCAGTACTTC. Residues: CAWSPGLAGEETQYF. This chain links TRBV30 with TRBJ2-5; 14 bases align to TRBD2. After removal of 2 bases from V and 3 bases from J, the junction contained 2 bases not matched to a gene. Per germline, CDR1 GTSNPN and CDR2 SVGIG (reference sequence). CDR3 length: 15 residues.

The rearrangement links TRBV15 to TRBJ1-1; D is ambiguous. The CDR3 has 17 residues. Germline CDR1 is LNHNV and CDR2 is YYDKDF (reference sequence). V was clipped by 0 bases and J by 1 base, with 15 bases between them. In DNA, the CDR3 is TGTGCCACCAGCAGAGATGGTGGTGAGGCTTCGAACACTGAAGCTTTCTTT. Protein product: CATSRDGGEASNTEAFF.

This chain uses TRBV9 with TRBJ2-7; TRBD2 matches 8 bases. Germline loops: CDR1 SGDLS, CDR2 YYNGEE. J lost 6 bases, V lost 0 bases, and 11 bases had no gene match. There are 16 residues in the CDR3. The CDR3 spells CASSVVPAGALGEQYF. CDR3 coding DNA: TGTGCCAGCAGCGTAGTCCCAGCGGGAGCTCTCGGCGAGCAGTACTTC. Full variable domain (outside the CDR3, taken from reference TRBV9 and TRBJ2-7): DSGVTQTPKHLITATGQRVTLRCSPRSGDLSVYWYQQSLDQGLQFLIQYYNGEERAKGNILERFSAQQFPDLHSELNLSSLELGDSALYFCASSVVPAGALGEQYFGPGTRLTVT.

The V gene is TRBV28, the J gene TRBJ2-5; 8 bases fit TRBD1. CDR1 is MDHEN, CDR2 SYDVKM, per germline. This CDR3 comprises 14 residues. The junction had 6 bases not matched to a gene; V was cut back by 5 bases and J by 4 bases. The DNA for the CDR3 is TGTGCCAGCAGTAGACAGGGGTTAGGAGAGACCCAGTACTTC. Residues: CASSRQGLGETQYF.

The chain joins TRBV29-1 to TRBJ2-7; 9 bases are shared with TRBD2. The germline gives CDR1 SQVTM, CDR2 ANQGSEA. This CDR3 contains 14 residues. With 6 bases clipped from V and 5 bases from J, the junction kept 11 bases outside the gene matches. CDR3 DNA: TGCAGCGTGGGTTTTAGCGGGAGAAAAAACGAGCAGTACTTC. Translation gives CSVGFSGRKNEQYF.

The genes are TRBV13 and TRBJ2-7; D remains unclear. From germline, CDR1 is PRHDT and CDR2 FYEKMQ (reference sequence). This CDR3 is 13 amino acids long. The ends were cut back, 4 bases at V and 3 bases at J, with 10 bases in the middle. This CDR3 reads CASSSGEGYEQYF. The DNA of the CDR3 is TGTGCCAGCAGCTCAGGAGAAGGCTACGAGCAGTACTTC.

The rearrangement joins TRBV9 to TRBJ2-1; 9 nucleotides line up with TRBD1. This CDR3 comprises 15 residues. V shed 4 bases, J shed 6 bases, and the junction held 8 bases outside the gene matches. Germline V gene lookup returns CDR1 SGDLS and CDR2 YYNGEE. The DNA for the CDR3 is TGTGCCAGCAGCACTGGACAGGGGAATTTCAATGAGCAGTTCTTC. It codes for CASSTGQGNFNEQFF. Based on the CDR3 plus reference TRBV9 and TRBJ2-1, the full variable domain is DSGVTQTPKHLITATGQRVTLRCSPRSGDLSVYWYQQSLDQGLQFLIQYYNGEERAKGNILERFSAQQFPDLHSELNLSSLELGDSALYFCASSTGQGNFNEQFFGPGTRLTVL.

The chain uses TRBV10-3 and TRBJ2-1; TRBD1 is a possible D gene (6 bases). Between the trimmed V and J ends, which lost 0 bases and 3 bases, there was a span of 12 bases. The germline V gene encodes CDR1 ENHRY and CDR2 SYGVKD. This CDR3 spans 16 amino acids. The CDR3 here is CAISESEGVGYNEQFF. In nucleotides, the CDR3 is TGTGCCATCAGTGAGTCAGAGGGGGTGGGCTACAATGAGCAGTTCTTC.

The J gene is TRBJ1-5, the V gene TRBV15; D remains unclear. V was pared by 0 bases and J by 0 bases, with 9 bases between. Germline V lookup: CDR1 LNHNV, CDR2 YYDKDF (reference sequence). The CDR3 contains 16 residues. The CDR3 nucleotides are TGTGCCACCAGCAGAGACTCGATGAGTAGCAATCAGCCCCAGCATTTT. This gives the protein CATSRDSMSSNQPQHF.

Details on this clone: The sample holds other DNA sequences that translate to the same CDR3. The chain recombines TRBV30 with TRBJ1-4; D unresolved. The CDR3 loop spans 13 amino acids. The germline V and J ends were trimmed by 1 base and 4 bases, with 7 bases remaining between them. Germline V gene data show CDR1 as GTSNPN and CDR2 as SVGIG (reference sequence). The CDR3 region has the DNA TGTGCCTGGAGTGAAGGGAGTAATGAAAAACTGTTTTTT. As protein: CAWSEGSNEKLFF.

The rearrangement uses TRBV7-6 and TRBJ2-5, with D unresolved. Germline V gene sequence: CDR1 SGHVS, CDR2 FNYEAQ. This CDR3 contains 15 residues. V lost 1 base and J lost 5, with 14 bases in between. The DNA for the CDR3 is TGTGCCAGCAGCTTAGGTCTCGGTACTGGGGAGACCCAGTACTTC. This gives the protein CASSLGLGTGETQYF.